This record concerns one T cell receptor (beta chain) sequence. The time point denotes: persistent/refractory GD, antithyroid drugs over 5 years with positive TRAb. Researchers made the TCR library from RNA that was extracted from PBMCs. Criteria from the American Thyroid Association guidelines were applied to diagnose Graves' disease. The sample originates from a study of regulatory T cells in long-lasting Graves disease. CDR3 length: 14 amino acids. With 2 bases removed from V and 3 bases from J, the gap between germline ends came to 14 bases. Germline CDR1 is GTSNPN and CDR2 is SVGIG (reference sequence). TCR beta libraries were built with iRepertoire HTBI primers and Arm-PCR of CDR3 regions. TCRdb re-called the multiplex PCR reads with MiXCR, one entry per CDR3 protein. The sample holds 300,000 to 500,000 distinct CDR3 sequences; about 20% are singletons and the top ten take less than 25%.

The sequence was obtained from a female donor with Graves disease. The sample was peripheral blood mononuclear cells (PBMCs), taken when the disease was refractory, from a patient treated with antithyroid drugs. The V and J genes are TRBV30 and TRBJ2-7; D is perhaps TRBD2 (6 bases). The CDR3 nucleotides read TGTGCCTGGAGTACGGGACTGCTTAGCTACGAGCAGTACTTC. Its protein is CAWSTGLLSYEQYF.